The sequence of this TCR beta chain was determined in a study of Graves' ophthalmopathy and Graves' hyperthyroidism. Study-wide results and caveats: Most thyroid-expanded clonotypes exceeding 0.001 frequency were also found in blood.

In germline, CDR1 is MNHEY, CDR2 SVGAGI. The CDR3 is 17 residues long. Trimming took off 5 bases at V and 6 bases at J, with 25 bases between the two ends. As to this clonotype: Antigen: not known.

Lactation, pregnancy, uncontrolled infections and other autoimmune diseases were all grounds for excluding patients. Amplification of the TCR beta CDR3 regions used RNA transcripts (as template). An initial RT-PCR round employing HTBI primers preceded a second-round multiplex PCR. TCRdb re-called the multiplex PCR reads through MiXCR, storing one row per CDR3 protein. The table lists over a million distinct CDR3 sequences, about two fifths of them singletons. The chain joins TRBV6-5 to TRBJ1-2; a possible D gene is TRBD1 (6 bases). Source material: peripheral blood or thyroid tissue (not recorded which). The sequence derives from an adult man with Graves' hyperthyroidism. The DNA of the CDR3 is TGTGCCAGCAGTCCCCGGGGGCAGGTCCTCCGACGGGATGGCTACACCTTC. This gives the protein CASSPRGQVLRRDGYTF.